This T cell receptor (beta chain) was documented in a study of cytomegalovirus exposure and HLA in healthy donors. Study observations and caveats: The analysis excluded some indistinguishable V segments, including TRBV6-2 and TRBV6-3.

On this clone: Its target is not known.

Germline trimming cut 3 bases from V and 2 bases from J; bases unmatched to any gene: 0. This CDR3 has 13 residues. Germline V gene lookup returns CDR1 GTSNPN and CDR2 SVGIG (reference sequence). PCR primers comprised 60 Vbeta and 13 Jbeta primers. Here immunoSEQ multiplex PCR was the method, and the copy in TCRdb shows in-frame clones only, minus some. The table includes under 200,000 clones, about 80% detected once. Participants comprised healthy donors of bone marrow. The clonotype comes from a young man in good health and CMV-seropositive. The gene calls are TRBV30 and TRBJ2-7, with TRBD2 matching over 11 bases. Sequences were obtained from PBMCs. CDR3 in amino acids: CAWRTSGTYEQYF. Here the CDR3 DNA reads TGTGCCTGGAGGACTAGCGGGACCTACGAGCAGTACTTC. Combining the CDR3 with reference TRBV30 and TRBJ2-7 gives the whole variable domain SQTIHQWPATLVQPVGSPLSLECTVEGTSNPNLYWYRQAAGRGLQLLFYSVGIGQISSEVPQNLSASRPQDRQFILSSKKLLLSDSGFYLCAWRTSGTYEQYFGPGTRLTVT.